The 28 T cell receptor beta chains listed next were all sequenced from one sample in a study of identical twins. Using its own MiXCR run on the 5' RACE reads, TCRdb lists one record per CDR3 protein. Here the sample spans 690,000 or so distinct CDR3 sequences, 6.1% being singletons. Sample: naive T cells sorted from blood. These receptors were obtained from a young man in good health.

The chain's CDR3 is CASSPGGPNNEQFF. CDR3 bases: TGTGCCAGCAGCCCAGGAGGGCCGAACAATGAGCAGTTCTTC. The rearrangement joins TRBV11-3 to TRBJ2-1; TRBD2 is a possible D gene (6 bases). The CDR3 is made up of 14 amino acids. Germline CDR1 and CDR2: SGHNT and YENEEA. V was trimmed by 5 bases and J by 5 bases, leaving 13 bases between them.

This clonotype has just a few counts. The CDR3 protein is CSARFPGLPYNEQFF. As DNA, the CDR3 is TGCAGTGCTAGGTTTCCGGGACTACCTTACAATGAGCAGTTCTTC. The V and J genes are TRBV20-1 and TRBJ2-1, with TRBD2 identical over 7 bases. Trimming cost V 3 bases and J 4 bases; bases outside gene matches: 9. The CDR3 consists of 15 residues. CDR1 and CDR2 from the germline V gene are DFQATT and SNEGSKA (reference sequence).

This clonotype was recorded many times. The rearrangement joins TRBV6-2 or TRBV6-3 to TRBJ2-7; D may match TRBD1 or TRBD2 (5 bases each). The CDR3 covers 14 residues. V was trimmed by 5 bases and J by 2 bases, leaving 13 bases between them. Germline CDR1 is MNHEY and CDR2 is SVGEGT. DNA for the CDR3: TGTGCCAGCAGTGACCGGGACCGGACCTACGAGCAGTACTTC. Translated: CASSDRDRTYEQYF.

At least ten counts were recorded for this clonotype. The genes are TRBV27 and TRBJ2-7; D is possibly TRBD1 or TRBD2 (5 bases each). This CDR3 is built from 14 residues. Trimming removed 3 bases at V and 2 bases at J, with 11 bases between. Germline V lookup: CDR1 MNHEY, CDR2 SMNVEV (reference sequence). CDR3 nucleotides: TGTGCCAGCAGTTTTGAGGGGTTGGCCTACGAGCAGTACTTC. It encodes CASSFEGLAYEQYF.

CDR3: CASSIAPGTEAFF. The DNA for the CDR3 is TGTGCCAGTAGTATAGCTCCCGGGACTGAAGCTTTCTTT. The V call is TRBV19, the J call TRBJ1-1; D gene ambiguous. The CDR3 loop spans 13 amino acids. The V end lost 1 base, the J end lost 5 bases, and 8 bases lay between the germline ends. In germline, CDR1 is LNHDA, CDR2 SQIVND (reference sequence).

This clonotype was observed many times. The chain couples TRBV12-3 or TRBV12-4 to TRBJ2-5, with unresolved D. CDR3 length: 14 residues. Trimming removed 7 bases from V and 1 base from J, with 13 bases in between. The CDR3 is CASNQAGPQETQYF. CDR3 in DNA: TGTGCCAGCAATCAGGCTGGACCCCAAGAGACCCAGTACTTC.

This clonotype was counted a few times. The rearrangement links TRBV12-3 or TRBV12-4 to TRBJ2-5, with 7 positions matching TRBD2. CDR3 length equals 15 residues. The ends lost 4 bases at V and 1 base at J; junction bases unmatched: 6. CDR3 coding DNA: TGTGCCAGCAGTTACGCCATAGCGGGCCAAGAGACCCAGTACTTC. Residues: CASSYAIAGQETQYF.

This clonotype was counted at least ten times. The CDR3 loop reads CAVGGLARLTYNEQFF. The CDR3 bases are TGTGCAGTGGGGGGACTAGCGCGCCTAACCTACAATGAGCAGTTCTTC. The V and J genes are TRBV25-1 and TRBJ2-1; TRBD2 aligns across 10 bases. Per the germline V gene, CDR1 is MGHDK and CDR2 is SYGVNS. CDR3 length equals 16 residues. The full variable domain, completed using reference TRBV25-1 and TRBJ2-1, is EADIYQTPRYLVIGTGKKITLECSQTMGHDKMYWYQQDPGMELHLIHYSYGVNSTEKGDLSSESTVSRIRTEHFPLTLESARPSHTSQYLCAVGGLARLTYNEQFFGPGTRLTVL.

Only a few counts were recorded for this clonotype. V and J are TRBV12-3 or TRBV12-4 and TRBJ2-4; possibly TRBD1 for D (6 bases). V dropped 3 bases and J dropped 0 bases, with 12 bases sitting between them. The CDR3 loop spans 16 amino acids. CDR3 region: CASSFAGQLAKNIQYF. The CDR3 coding sequence is TGTGCCAGCAGTTTTGCCGGACAGCTAGCCAAAAACATTCAGTACTTC.

The CDR3 protein is CASKETGVNEKLFF. The CDR3 DNA reads as TGCGCCAGCAAGGAAACGGGAGTAAATGAAAAACTGTTTTTT. The chain combines TRBV5-1 with TRBJ1-4; D gene uncertain. CDR1 is SGHRS, CDR2 YFSETQ, per germline. The V and J ends lost 6 bases and 5 bases respectively, with 14 bases between them. CDR3 size: 14 residues.

This clonotype appeared many times. Relative to the germline gene, one junction end is altered; a read error may explain this. V usage is TRBV5-1 and J usage is TRBJ2-1; the D is unclear. This CDR3 contains 12 residues. The germline gives CDR1 SGHRS, CDR2 YFSETQ. This chain's CDR3 is CASSLEGNEQFF. Here the CDR3 DNA reads TGTGCCAGCAGCTTAGAAGGGAATGAGCAGTTCTTC. Filled out from reference TRBV5-1 and TRBJ2-1, the complete variable domain reads KAGVTQTPRYLIKTRGQQVTLSCSPISGHRSVSWYQQTPGQGLQFLFEYFSETQRNKGNFPGRFSGRQFSNSRSEMNVSTLELGDSALYLCASSLEGNEQFFGPGTRLTVL.

This clonotype was seen only a few times. The chain uses TRBV6-1 and TRBJ2-1; TRBD1 agrees at 8 bases. This CDR3 has 15 amino acids. Germline assignment: CDR1 MNHNS and CDR2 SASEGT. V gave up 7 bases and J gave up 4 bases; unmatched junction bases: 9. CDR3 residues: CASTWWTGQYNEQFF. As DNA, the CDR3 is TGTGCCAGCACCTGGTGGACAGGGCAGTACAATGAGCAGTTCTTC.

In its sample, this clonotype was seen a few times. The gene calls are TRBV11-2 and TRBJ2-7, with D perhaps given as TRBD1 or TRBD2 (5 bases each). V lost 4 bases and J lost 2, with 12 bases in between. This CDR3 is built from 14 residues. CDR1 and CDR2 from the germline V gene are SGHAT and FQNNGV. The CDR3 sequence is CASSSLLGAYEQYF. As DNA, the CDR3 is TGTGCCAGCAGCTCCCTTTTGGGGGCCTACGAGCAGTACTTC.

The CDR3 DNA is TGCAGTGCTAGAGATAATAACCGGGCCTCCTACGAGCAGTACTTC. Translation gives CSARDNNRASYEQYF. The chain has TRBV20-1 and TRBJ2-7; the D is unclear. V gave up 0 bases and J gave up 0 bases, with 12 bases separating them. CDR1 and CDR2 from the germline V gene are DFQATT and SNEGSKA (reference sequence). The CDR3 is made up of 15 amino acids.

This clonotype was seen repeatedly, ten times or more. The CDR3 reads CSVPTSTSYNEQFF. CDR3 in DNA: TGCAGCGTCCCGACTAGCACCTCATACAATGAGCAGTTCTTC. The gene calls are TRBV29-1 and TRBJ2-1; 7 bases agree with TRBD2. CDR1 is SQVTM, CDR2 ANQGSEA, per germline. The CDR3 totals 14 residues. V shed 6 bases, J shed 4 bases, and the junction held 9 bases outside the gene matches.

This clonotype showed up many times. The V gene is TRBV10-3, the J gene TRBJ2-5; 7 bases are a match to TRBD1. The CDR3 length is 14 residues. CDR1 ENHRY and CDR2 SYGVKD come from the germline V gene. V lost 0 bases to trimming and J lost 5 bases; unmatched junction nucleotides: 3. The CDR3 DNA reads TGTGCCATCAGTGAGTCGACAGGGTTGGAGACCCAGTACTTC. As protein: CAISESTGLETQYF.

The chain has TRBV19 and TRBJ1-1; tentative D call: TRBD1 (6 bases). V was trimmed by 5 bases and J by 1 base, leaving 14 bases between them. The CDR3 is 15 residues long. CDR1 is LNHDA, CDR2 SQIVND, per germline (reference sequence). The CDR3 nucleotides are TGTGCCAGTAGTGTCGAGGGGGGCCCGAACACTGAAGCTTTCTTT. Translating it yields CASSVEGGPNTEAFF.

This clonotype turned up a few times. The chain links TRBV28 to TRBJ2-7, with 7 bases matching TRBD2. V lost 7 bases to trimming and J lost 0 bases; unmatched junction nucleotides: 15. Germline CDR1 reads MDHEN; CDR2 reads SYDVKM. This CDR3 spans 17 amino acids. CDR3 region: CASTSQWEGYSSYEQYF. In nucleotides, the CDR3 is TGTGCCAGCACCAGTCAGTGGGAGGGGTACAGCTCCTACGAGCAGTACTTC.

About this clonotype: This may be a read error, as it is one base from a much larger clone. V and J are TRBV4-2 and TRBJ2-1, with D perhaps TRBD2 (7 bases). The CDR3 runs 17 residues. Germline V gene sequence: CDR1 LGHNA, CDR2 YNFKEQ. The CDR3 nucleotides read TGTGCCAGCAGCCAAGGGGAGGGACACCATCTCTACAATGAGCGGTTCTTC. Translating gives CASSQGEGHHLYNERFF.

Ten or more counts support this clonotype. One end of the junction is discordant with germline, which a read error may explain. This chain links TRBV12-3 or TRBV12-4 with TRBJ2-7; TRBD2 aligns across 15 bases. The CDR3 has 15 amino acids. This CDR3 is CASSPGLAGGYEQYF. In nucleotides, the CDR3 is TGCGCCAGCAGCCCGGGACTAGCGGGAGGTTACGAGCAGTACTTC.

This chain joins TRBV18 and TRBJ2-7; D uncertain. V lost 0 bases and J lost 2, with 8 bases in between. The length of the CDR3 is 14 residues. Germline V lookup: CDR1 KGHSH, CDR2 LQKENI. For the CDR3, the DNA is TGTGCCAGCTCACCACCCCTGAATCCCTACGAGCAGTACTTC. This codes for CASSPPLNPYEQYF.

The chain links TRBV6-1 to TRBJ2-2; no clear D gene. Germline lookup yields CDR1 MNHNS and CDR2 SASEGT. Between the trimmed V and J ends, which lost 6 bases and 4 bases, there was a span of 15 bases. The CDR3 is made up of 15 amino acids. CDR3 in amino acids: CASSRYGLGTGELFF. The CDR3 DNA is TGTGCCAGCAGCCGCTACGGCCTAGGCACCGGGGAGCTGTTTTTT.

With regard to this clonotype: A read error may produce the germline difference seen at one junction end. The rearrangement links TRBV6-5 to TRBJ2-7, with TRBD2 matching over 10 bases. This CDR3 region has 16 residues. The germline V gene encodes CDR1 MNHEY and CDR2 SVGAGI. CDR3 sequence (DNA): TGTGCCAGCAGTGACTCCCGACTAGCGGGCCAGTACGAGCAGTACTTC. Protein sequence: CASSDSRLAGQYEQYF.

Ten or more counts support this clonotype. This chain connects TRBV11-1 to TRBJ2-7, with D possibly being TRBD2 (5 bases). V was clipped by 7 bases and J by 1 base, with 11 bases between them. The CDR3 sequence is 13 residues long. Germline-derived CDR1 and CDR2 are SGHAT and FQDESV (reference sequence). The CDR3 DNA reads as TGTGCCAGCATCGGAGGTACGTCCTACGAGCAGTACTTC. Its protein product is CASIGGTSYEQYF.

This clonotype was counted ten times or more. The chain carries TRBV27 and TRBJ1-6; tentative D call: TRBD1 (6 bases). The germline V gene encodes CDR1 MNHEY and CDR2 SMNVEV (reference sequence). The V gene lost 3 bases and the J gene lost 5 bases, with 11 bases spanning the gap. This CDR3 region has 15 residues. CDR3 DNA sequence: TGTGCCAGCAGTTTCGTGGGGGCCGATAATTCACCCCTCCACTTT. It codes for CASSFVGADNSPLHF.

CDR3 DNA: TGTGCCAGCAGGCTCTCCAGGGAGGGCGGCTACACCTTC. Protein sequence: CASRLSREGGYTF. V usage is TRBV7-9 and J usage is TRBJ1-2; tentative D call: TRBD1 (5 bases). Trimming removed 6 bases from V and 8 bases from J, with 16 bases in between. The germline CDR1 and CDR2 sequences are SEHNR and FQNEAQ (reference sequence). There are 13 residues in the CDR3.

J is TRBJ2-7 and V is TRBV6-5, with D unresolved. Germline V gives CDR1 MNHEY, CDR2 SVGAGI. V was cut by 2 bases and J by 5 bases, with 10 bases left in between. CDR3 size: 13 residues. As DNA, the CDR3 is TGTGCCAGCAGTTACCCCTGCTTAGACGAGCAGTACGTC. Its translation: CASSYPCLDEQYV.

This clonotype was seen at least ten times. The DNA of the CDR3 is TGTGCCAGCAGTTTTGGTCCTACCTATGGCTACACCTTC. Its protein product is CASSFGPTYGYTF. This chain connects TRBV12-3 or TRBV12-4 to TRBJ1-2; D not resolved. The CDR3 has 13 residues. Trimming took 3 bases from V and 4 from J, leaving 9 bases between them.